These T cell receptor beta chains were read from a single sample in a study of metastatic and nonmetastatic thyroid tumors. TCRdb redid the clone calls on the PCR reads using MiXCR. The sample yields 10,000 to 15,000 clones, less than 30% seen once. The sequenced sample was blood. The source is a female donor with papillary thyroid cancer or a benign thyroid nodule (not recorded which). Some clones in this sample may be carry-over from other donors' samples. Each CDR3 is given with its conserved first and last residue. The D gene is left open where the match is weak. Not every row has a clone size; where given, it reads once, few, many or a size class.

d_call j_call v_call clone_size cdr3_length cdr3_nt cdr3_aa
NA TRBJ2-1 TRBV6-1 few 14 TGTGCCAGCAGACGGGACTCCCGAGGCCATGAGCAGTTCTTC CASRRDSRGHEQFF
TRBD2 TRBJ2-7 TRBV5-1 NA 15 TGCGCCAGCAGCCCCCTAGCGGCTAGCTCCTACGAGCAGTACTTC CASSPLAASSYEQYF
NA TRBJ1-1 TRBV15 medium-sized 13 TGTGCCACCAGCAGAGAAGGGGGCACTGAAGCTTTCTTT CATSREGGTEAFF
TRBD1 TRBJ2-7 TRBV3-1 many 15 TGTGCCAGCAGCCACCCCCATCGGGGACAGCTCGAGCAGTACTTC CASSHPHRGQLEQYF
NA TRBJ2-7 TRBV6-5 large 15 TGTGCCAGCAGTTACTCTACGGGACACCTCTACGAGCAGTACTTC CASSYSTGHLYEQYF
NA TRBJ2-7 TRBV9 NA 14 TGTGCCAGCAGCGTAGGAAGTGACTCCTACGAGCAGTACTTC CASSVGSDSYEQYF
TRBD1 TRBJ1-1 TRBV2 NA 13 TGTGCCAGCGCCCAGGGGGGAAGGTTGGAAGCTTTCTTT CASAQGGRLEAFF
NA TRBJ1-6 TRBV25-1 NA 14 TGTGCCACCCGGGAAGTGGACCATAATTCACCCCTCCACTTT CATREVDHNSPLHF
TRBD2 TRBJ2-3 TRBV7-3 NA 16 TGTGCCAGCAGTCTCCAACCTAGCGGTAGCACAGATACGCAGTATTTT CASSLQPSGSTDTQYF
NA TRBJ2-1 TRBV28 medium-sized 12 TGTGCCAGCAGCCTCAACAGAAATGAGCAGTTCTTC CASSLNRNEQFF
NA TRBJ2-1 TRBV7-2 once 13 TGTGCCAGCAGCTTAGCACGGTACAATGAGCAGTTCTTC CASSLARYNEQFF
NA TRBJ1-3 TRBV7-8 NA 14 TGTGCCAGCAGCTTAGGTATCTCTGGAAACACCATATATTTT CASSLGISGNTIYF
NA TRBJ1-5 TRBV6-1 NA 14 TGTGCCAGCAGTGAAGCCCGCATTAATCAGCCCCAGCATTTT CASSEARINQPQHF
NA TRBJ2-1 TRBV14 many 16 TGTGCCAGCAGCCAAGGGATATCTAGAGTGTTCGATGAGCAGTTCTTC CASSQGISRVFDEQFF
NA TRBJ2-7 TRBV20-1 once 15 TGCAGTGCCCCCATCGGGAGGGGGCCATCCTACGAGCAGTACTTC CSAPIGRGPSYEQYF
NA TRBJ2-1 TRBV14 NA 15 TGTGCCAGCAGCCCCCGCGGGGTGTCGGTCAATGAGCAGTTCTTC CASSPRGVSVNEQFF
TRBD1 TRBJ2-1 TRBV7-9 many 15 TGTGCCAGCACCTTCCAAGGGACAGGGGACAATGAGCAGTTCTTC CASTFQGTGDNEQFF
NA TRBJ1-2 TRBV15 medium-sized 13 TGTGCCACCAGCAGCTACGACCCAGATGGCTACACCTTC CATSSYDPDGYTF
NA TRBJ1-1 TRBV20-1 many 14 TGCAGTGCTAGAGGGAGTGGCGGAAACACTGAAGCTTTCTTT CSARGSGGNTEAFF
NA TRBJ1-4 TRBV14 many 16 TGTGCCAGCAGCCAAGATTGGGGGGGTTTTCGTGAAAAACTGTTTTTT CASSQDWGGFREKLFF
NA TRBJ2-3 TRBV5-1 many 16 TGCGCCAGCAGCTTGGGGGCGACAGCGATCACAGATACGCAGTATTTT CASSLGATAITDTQYF
TRBD2 TRBJ2-1 TRBV11-1 many 18 TGTGCCAGCAGCTTGCCCTTACTAGCGGGGGGCCCCGTGGGTGAGCAGTTCTTC CASSLPLLAGGPVGEQFF
NA TRBJ1-2 TRBV7-9 many 14 TGTGCCAGCAGTCGAGACAGGTTTGGCTATGGCTACACCTTC CASSRDRFGYGYTF
NA TRBJ2-5 TRBV5-4 few 14 TGTGCCAGCAGCTATCTGGGGAGCAAGGAGACCCAGTACTTC CASSYLGSKETQYF
NA TRBJ1-3 TRBV2 NA 12 TGTGCCAGCAAGTATGGTGGAAACACCATATATTTT CASKYGGNTIYF
NA TRBJ1-2 TRBV2 medium-sized 13 TGTGCCAGCAGCCCAACAGAAGCCTATGGCTACACCTTC CASSPTEAYGYTF
TRBD1 TRBJ2-3 TRBV4-1 many 16 TGCGCCAGCAGCCTCGATTCCGGGACAGGGGCAATTCCGCAGTATTTT CASSLDSGTGAIPQYF
NA TRBJ1-2 TRBV7-9 NA 13 TGTGCCAGCAGCTTAGCCGGGAGTGGGGGCTACACCTTC CASSLAGSGGYTF
TRBD1 TRBJ2-7 TRBV25-1 many 15 TGTGGAGGGGTCCTTAGGACAGGGGCCGATGAGGAGTGGTACTTC CGGVLRTGADEEWYF
NA TRBJ2-4 TRBV12-3/TRBV12-4 few 12 TGTGCAAGCACCACTGAACCAAACATTCAGTACTTC CASTTEPNIQYF
NA TRBJ2-7 TRBV11-1 NA 18 TGTGCCAGCAGCTTAGCTCGTTTCGGGGACCCGAGCTCCTACGAGCAGTACTTC CASSLARFGDPSSYEQYF
TRBD2 TRBJ2-1 TRBV4-1 many 19 TGCGCCAGCAGCCACCCGGGACTAGCGGGGGGGCCGGCGCGGAATGAGCAGTTCTTC CASSHPGLAGGPARNEQFF
NA TRBJ2-5 TRBV3-1 NA 13 TGTGCCAGCAGCCAGAATAGGGGAGAGACCCAGTACTTC CASSQNRGETQYF
NA TRBJ1-5 TRBV6-2/TRBV6-3 few 15 TGTGTCAGCACCAAAGTGCAGTATAGCAATCAGCCCCAGCATTTT CVSTKVQYSNQPQHF
TRBD1 TRBJ1-1 TRBV5-1 many 14 TGCGCCAGCAGCGAGGGGACAGGGGGCACTGAAGCTTTCTTT CASSEGTGGTEAFF
NA TRBJ2-3 TRBV28 medium-sized 15 TGTGCCAGCAGTCCCGGGGGGCTTAGCACAGATACGCAGTATTTT CASSPGGLSTDTQYF
NA TRBJ1-1 TRBV16 NA 15 TGTGCCAGCAGCTCTACCCAATGGATGAACACTGAAGCTTTCTTT CASSSTQWMNTEAFF
NA TRBJ1-1 TRBV20-1 many 14 TGCAGTGAAAAGTCAGGGATGGTCGGAGAGGAAGCTTTCTTT CSEKSGMVGEEAFF
NA TRBJ2-2 TRBV15 many 16 TGTGCCACCAGCAGAGAATATGGGATAAGCACCGGGGAGCTGTTTTTT CATSREYGISTGELFF
NA TRBJ1-1 TRBV5-8 many 15 TGTGCCAGCAGCTTGGTCGGGAGGAGGTTCGGTGAAGCTTTCTTT CASSLVGRRFGEAFF
TRBD2 TRBJ2-1 TRBV20-1 NA 15 TGCAGTTGGACTAGCGGGTGGGGAGGTGGTGGTGAGCAGTTCTTC CSWTSGWGGGGEQFF
NA TRBJ1-4 TRBV19 NA 13 TGTGCCAGTAGTATTTCAGTGTTGGTAAAACTGTTTTTT CASSISVLVKLFF
TRBD2 TRBJ2-1 TRBV3-1 many 19 TGTGCCAGCAGCCCCCTTTCCGGGACTAGCGGCCCCAAACGTAATGAGCAGTTCTTC CASSPLSGTSGPKRNEQFF
NA TRBJ2-6 TRBV28 medium-sized 15 TGTGCCAGCAGCGTAGCCTGGTCCGGGGCCAACGTCCTGACTTTC CASSVAWSGANVLTF
TRBD1 TRBJ1-1 TRBV2 medium-sized 15 TGTGCCACATACCGGGACAGAACTATGAACACTGAAGCTTTCTTT CATYRDRTMNTEAFF
TRBD2 TRBJ2-2 TRBV2 NA 16 TGTGCCAGCAGTGAAGCGGGCTGGGGGGGGACCGGGGAGCTGTTTTTT CASSEAGWGGTGELFF
NA TRBJ2-1 TRBV12-3/TRBV12-4 medium-sized 12 TGTGCCAGCAGGGCCCTTGACAATGAGCAGTTCTTC CASRALDNEQFF
NA TRBJ1-5 TRBV10-3 medium-sized 15 TGTGCCATCAGTGAGGAGGGCGTGGGCCTTACGCCCCAGCATTTT CAISEEGVGLTPQHF
NA TRBJ2-3 TRBV15 NA 13 TGTGTCGCCGTCCGGGCAGCCAGTGATACGCAGTATTTT CVAVRAASDTQYF